This T cell receptor (beta chain) originates from a study of OX40 agonist ivuxolimab in advanced cancers. A word on this clone: Its specificity is not known.

CDR1 and CDR2 from the germline V gene are SNHLY and FYNNEI. The CDR3 runs 12 residues. V lost 4 bases and J lost 10, with 8 bases in between. Sequencing was performed with immunoSEQ multiplex PCR; in TCRdb, only in-frame clones are kept and a portion is missing. The data hold tens of thousands of clones, with around 81% observed a single time. General study findings and limits: In CD8+ T cells, expanded clones were on average more numerous than in CD4+. Clonal expansion was seen in CD4+ and CD8+ blood T cells by week 6 at 0.1 to 3.0 mg/kg. Low normalized T-cell clonal expansion was also seen in some nonresponders.

The TCR originated in an adult with an advanced solid tumor such as melanoma, head and neck, liver or kidney cancer. Sequencing was performed on CD4+ or CD8+ T cells sorted from blood, taken in a trial of the OX40 agonist ivuxolimab. This rearrangement joins TRBV2 to TRBJ1-6; D is possibly TRBD1 (5 bases). CDR3 amino acids: CASSGGASPLHF. For the CDR3, the DNA is TGTGCCAGCAGTGGTGGGGCCTCACCCCTCCACTTT.